Listed here are 18 T cell receptor beta chains from one sample, sequenced in a study of blood T cell repertoires in COVID-19. The repertoire was sequenced with immunoSEQ multiplex PCR; TCRdb's copy has only in-frame clones and lacks some. This sample yields fewer than 250,000 clones, of which around 80% are seen a single time; approximately 19% belongs to the top ten. Input material: peripheral blood. The receptors come from a human donor in a cohort sampled during active COVID-19.

This chain uses TRBV29-1 with TRBJ1-2; D gene unclear. CDR3 length: 16 amino acids. The germline CDR1 and CDR2 sequences are SQVTM and ANQGSEA. Trimming cost V 1 base and J 8 bases, with 23 bases left between them. Here the CDR3 DNA reads TGCAGCGTTGAAGTGCCCGGAGGGCCAGACGCGAAGGGCTACACCTTC. Translating it yields CSVEVPGGPDAKGYTF. Complete variable domain (other parts from reference TRBV29-1 and TRBJ1-2): SAVISQKPSRDICQRGTSLTIQCQVDSQVTMMFWYRQQPGQSLTLIATANQGSEATYESGFVIDKFPISRPNLTFSTLTVSNMSPEDSSIYLCSVEVPGGPDAKGYTFGSGTRLTVV.

This chain links TRBV3-1 (or the pseudogene TRBV3-2) with TRBJ1-2; D gene ambiguous. CDR3 length: 16 residues. Germline loops: CDR1 LGHDT, CDR2 YNNKEL (reference sequence). V was cut by 1 base and J by 2 bases, with 14 bases left in between. The CDR3 spells CASSQGVVRANYGYTF. CDR3 bases: TGTGCCAGCAGCCAAGGGGTGGTGCGGGCCAACTATGGCTACACCTTC.

This chain links TRBV24-1 with TRBJ1-5; a possible D gene is TRBD1 (6 bases). CDR3 length: 16 amino acids. The V end lost 2 bases, the J end lost 4 bases, and 14 bases lay between the germline ends. CDR1 and CDR2 from the germline V gene are KGHDR and SFDVKD. The CDR3 sequence is CATSDSSGTLNQPQHF. The DNA of the CDR3 is TGTGCCACCAGTGATTCGAGCGGGACATTGAATCAGCCCCAGCATTTT.

V and J are TRBV5-1 and TRBJ2-1, with D unclear. This CDR3 spans 12 amino acids. From germline, CDR1 is SGHRS and CDR2 YFSETQ. Trimming left V 4 bases short and J 6 bases short, with 8 bases between. The CDR3 bases are TGCGCCAGCAGCCATCTAGTCAATGAGCAGTTCTTC. Amino acid sequence: CASSHLVNEQFF.

The V gene is TRBV18, the J gene TRBJ1-4, with D hard to call. The CDR3 consists of 14 residues. V was trimmed by 6 bases and J by 7 bases, leaving 15 bases between them. CDR1 and CDR2 from the germline V gene are KGHSH and LQKENI. The CDR3 is CASSLESRSEKLFF. CDR3 DNA: TGTGCCAGCTCCCTTGAGAGTCGTAGTGAAAAACTGTTTTTT. Full variable domain (remainder filled in from reference TRBV18 and TRBJ1-4): NAGVMQNPRHLVRRRGQEARLRCSPMKGHSHVYWYRQLPEEGLKFMVYLQKENIIDESGMPKERFSAEFPKEGPSILRIQQVVRGDSAAYFCASSLESRSEKLFFGSGTQLSVL.

The chain couples TRBV6-1 to TRBJ2-5; D is unresolved. Germline CDR1 and CDR2: MNHNS and SASEGT. The CDR3 loop spans 12 amino acids. V was pared by 2 bases and J by 6 bases, with 7 bases between. The CDR3 sequence is CASSELRQTQYF. For the CDR3, the DNA is TGTGCCAGCAGTGAACTCCGTCAGACCCAGTACTTC.

This clone was picked up one time. This CDR3 is CSGERAGASTDTQYF. CDR3 DNA: TGCAGCGGCGAACGAGCGGGGGCTAGCACAGATACGCAGTATTTT. V and J are TRBV29-1 and TRBJ2-3; 8 bases line up with TRBD2. The germline gives CDR1 SQVTM, CDR2 ANQGSEA. V dropped 7 bases and J dropped 0; count of bases not matched to a gene: 9. This CDR3 is built from 15 residues.

J is TRBJ1-6 and V is TRBV6-5, with TRBD1 matching 7 bases. CDR3 size: 15 residues. CDR1 is MNHEY, CDR2 SVGAGI, per germline. Trimming took 0 bases from V and 10 from J; bases not matched to a gene: 6. CDR3 loop: CASSYSRTGGSPLHF. The CDR3 DNA reads as TGTGCCAGCAGTTACTCCCGGACAGGCGGCTCACCCCTCCACTTT.

The chain employs TRBV4-2 and TRBJ2-2; TRBD1 aligns across 8 bases. There are 16 residues in the CDR3. Germline CDR1 reads LGHNA; CDR2 reads YNFKEQ. V shed 4 bases and J 8 bases; nucleotides not matched to a gene: 12. This CDR3 reads CASSPRGREHRGELFF. The CDR3 DNA sequence: TGTGCCAGCAGCCCCAGGGGGCGAGAACACCGGGGGGAGCTGTTTTTT.

The J gene is TRBJ2-1, the V gene TRBV5-1, with a tentative D call TRBD2 (5 bases). CDR1 is SGHRS, CDR2 YFSETQ, per germline. Trimming pared 4 bases from V and 7 bases from J, leaving 15 bases between. The CDR3 is 14 residues long. The CDR3 DNA reads as TGCGCCAGCAGCACCGGCCCTGGCGGGAATGAGCAGTTCTTC. Amino acid sequence: CASSTGPGGNEQFF.

CDR3 region: CASSPGISGNTIYF. The DNA for the CDR3 is TGTGCCAGCAGCCCAGGGATCTCTGGAAACACCATATATTTT. The V and J genes are TRBV14 and TRBJ1-3, with TRBD1 as a possible D gene (5 bases). This CDR3 is built from 14 residues. The germline gives CDR1 SGHDN, CDR2 FVKESK. The germline V and J ends were trimmed by 4 bases and 0 bases, with 7 bases remaining between them.

V is TRBV18 and J is TRBJ1-3; possible D gene TRBD1, 5 bases. CDR1 is KGHSH and CDR2 is LQKENI in the germline V gene. The V and J ends lost 5 bases and 0 bases respectively, with 8 bases between them. CDR3 size: 14 residues. The CDR3 is CASSSRVSGNTIYF. As DNA, the CDR3 is TGTGCCAGCTCAAGCAGGGTCTCTGGAAACACCATATATTTT. The variable domain in full, with the rest retrieved from reference TRBV18 and TRBJ1-3, is NAGVMQNPRHLVRRRGQEARLRCSPMKGHSHVYWYRQLPEEGLKFMVYLQKENIIDESGMPKERFSAEFPKEGPSILRIQQVVRGDSAAYFCASSSRVSGNTIYFGEGSWLTVV.

The V gene is TRBV7-3, the J gene TRBJ1-3; D perhaps matches TRBD1 (5 bases). CDR1 SGHTA and CDR2 FQGTGA come from the germline V gene. This CDR3 spans 17 amino acids. V lost 1 base to trimming and J lost 4 bases, with 17 bases between them. CDR3 in DNA: TGTGCCAGCAGCTTAATCGGGGGACCTGCGGGAGGAAACACCATATATTTT. This encodes CASSLIGGPAGGNTIYF.

The chain couples TRBV5-5 to TRBJ2-2; the D gene is possibly TRBD2 (6 bases). Germline V CDR1 and CDR2: SGHKS, YYEKEE (reference sequence). Trimming left V 0 bases short and J 7 bases short, with 10 bases between. This CDR3 is built from 14 residues. CDR3 protein: CASSLAREIGELFF. In DNA form, the CDR3 reads TGTGCCAGCAGCTTGGCTCGGGAGATCGGGGAGCTGTTTTTT.

This chain uses TRBV5-5 with TRBJ1-2; D is possibly TRBD1 (5 bases). This CDR3 comprises 14 residues. Germline V lookup: CDR1 SGHKS, CDR2 YYEKEE (reference sequence). Trimming stripped 4 bases from V and 7 bases from J, with 17 bases between. The CDR3 region is CASSPPGEGFGYTF. The DNA of the CDR3 is TGTGCCAGCAGCCCTCCGGGAGAGGGGTTTGGCTACACCTTC.

The rearrangement links TRBV5-1 to TRBJ2-2; D remains unclear. Trimming left V 1 base short and J 4 bases short, with 5 bases between. The germline V gene has CDR1 SGHRS and CDR2 YFSETQ. The CDR3 is 13 amino acids. Here the CDR3 reads CASSLPGTGELFF. CDR3 coding DNA: TGCGCCAGCAGCTTGCCGGGCACCGGGGAGCTGTTTTTT. Drawing the rest from reference TRBV5-1 and TRBJ2-2, the complete variable domain is KAGVTQTPRYLIKTRGQQVTLSCSPISGHRSVSWYQQTPGQGLQFLFEYFSETQRNKGNFPGRFSGRQFSNSRSEMNVSTLELGDSALYLCASSLPGTGELFFGEGSRLTVL.

CDR3 sequence reads: CASRGGTGYNEQFF. DNA for the CDR3: TGTGCCAGCAGGGGAGGGACAGGGTACAATGAGCAGTTCTTC. This chain joins TRBV2 and TRBJ2-1; 9 bases are shared with TRBD1. This CDR3 region has 14 residues. With 6 bases clipped from V and 4 bases from J, the junction kept 4 bases outside the gene matches. From germline, CDR1 is SNHLY and CDR2 FYNNEI.

This clone was detected only a few times. The chain combines TRBV27 with TRBJ2-7; TRBD1 agrees at 7 bases. The CDR3 runs 14 residues. CDR1 and CDR2 (germline): MNHEY, SMNVEV (reference sequence). V lost 5 bases to trimming and J lost 4 bases; unmatched junction nucleotides: 8. The CDR3 coding sequence is TGTGCCAGCAGTATCCGACAGGGAGAATACGAGCAGTACTTC. Its translation: CASSIRQGEYEQYF.